The present TCR beta chain was sequenced within a study of blood T cell repertoires in COVID-19. The study recruited people aged 18 to 89 years across roughly 25 US areas. Participants' own reports of clinical history determined their cohort assignment. Sequencing used immunoSEQ multiplex PCR; TCRdb keeps in-frame clones, though not all of them. The data contain about 140,000 clones, 75% to 80% of them seen just once; the ten biggest clones take up over 2.5%. V was shortened by 3 bases and J by 10 bases, with 14 bases between the two germline ends. Germline CDR1 is SGDLS and CDR2 is YYNGEE. This CDR3 comprises 13 residues.

This rearrangement joins TRBV9 to TRBJ2-1, with a possible D match to TRBD1 (6 bases). Sample: PBMCs or T cells enriched from blood (not recorded which). This clonotype originated in a woman aged 45 to 65 who had recovered from COVID-19. This CDR3 reads CASSARQGLEQFF. The CDR3 DNA reads as TGTGCCAGCAGCGCAAGGCAGGGGTTAGAGCAGTTCTTC. Full variable domain (rest looked up from reference TRBV9 and TRBJ2-1): DSGVTQTPKHLITATGQRVTLRCSPRSGDLSVYWYQQSLDQGLQFLIQYYNGEERAKGNILERFSAQQFPDLHSELNLSSLELGDSALYFCASSARQGLEQFFGPGTRLTVL.